Listed below are T cell receptor beta chains from one sample, sequenced in a study of control samples from healthy donors and cancer patients. This table comes from immunoSEQ multiplex PCR, and its TCRdb copy is limited to in-frame clones, with some not included. The sample includes 150,000 to 200,000 clones, roughly 94% of them seen just once. The sequenced sample was PBMCs. The receptor source for this set is a man aged 60 to 69 with colorectal cancer. The CDR3 runs from the conserved cysteine through the conserved F or W. D genes are given only for firm matches. Only part of the rows carry a size: once, few, many, or a class if the clone is expanded.

abundance: NA
d_gene: NA
v_gene: TRBV24-1
j_gene: TRBJ2-1
CDR3nt: TGTGCCACCAGTGATTTTGTCTCAGGCAAGCAGTTCTTC
CDR3aa: CATSDFVSGKQFF

abundance: NA
d_gene: NA
v_gene: TRBV12-3/TRBV12-4
j_gene: TRBJ1-2
CDR3nt: TGTGCCAGCAGTTTAATGGAGGACTATGGCTACACCTTC
CDR3aa: CASSLMEDYGYTF

abundance: NA
d_gene: TRBD1
v_gene: TRBV11-2
j_gene: TRBJ1-2
CDR3nt: TGTGCCAGCAGGCCCACAGGGGGCAACTATGGCTACACCTTC
CDR3aa: CASRPTGGNYGYTF

abundance: NA
d_gene: NA
v_gene: TRBV3-1/TRBV3-2
j_gene: TRBJ2-2
CDR3nt: TGTGCCAGCAGCCAAGAATCAGGGAAGACCGGGGAGCTGTTTTTT
CDR3aa: CASSQESGKTGELFF

abundance: once
d_gene: NA
v_gene: TRBV30
j_gene: TRBJ1-3
CDR3nt: TGTGCCTGGAGTGTGAGGCGGATACTAATCTCTGGAAACACCATATATTTT
CDR3aa: CAWSVRRILISGNTIYF

abundance: NA
d_gene: TRBD2
v_gene: TRBV2
j_gene: TRBJ2-1
CDR3nt: TGTGCCAGCACCCAACGGACTAGCGGGGGGGCCTCGTACAATGAGCAGTTCTTC
CDR3aa: CASTQRTSGGASYNEQFF

abundance: NA
d_gene: NA
v_gene: TRBV7-2
j_gene: TRBJ2-2
CDR3nt: TGTGCCAGCAGTCCTCTCGTGCGGCGGGACACCGGGGAGCTGTTTTTT
CDR3aa: CASSPLVRRDTGELFF

abundance: NA
d_gene: NA
v_gene: TRBV6-5
j_gene: TRBJ2-3
CDR3nt: TGTGCCAGCAGTTACTCTGGGGGCTTCACAGATACGCAGTATTTT
CDR3aa: CASSYSGGFTDTQYF

abundance: NA
d_gene: NA
v_gene: TRBV6-5
j_gene: TRBJ2-7
CDR3nt: TGTGCCAGCAGTTACTCGTACGGTGAGCAGAACTACGAGCAGTACTTC
CDR3aa: CASSYSYGEQNYEQYF

abundance: NA
d_gene: NA
v_gene: TRBV11-3
j_gene: TRBJ1-3
CDR3nt: TGTGCCAGCAGCTTAGGGACAGCCTCTGGAAACACCATATATTTT
CDR3aa: CASSLGTASGNTIYF

abundance: NA
d_gene: NA
v_gene: TRBV3-1/TRBV3-2
j_gene: TRBJ1-1
CDR3nt: TGTGCCAGCAGCCCGGATGCCCCCGGTTTCGAAGGGGACACTGAAGCTTTCTTT
CDR3aa: CASSPDAPGFEGDTEAFF

abundance: NA
d_gene: TRBD1
v_gene: TRBV29-1
j_gene: TRBJ1-1
CDR3nt: TGCAGCGTTGAAAGGGGGTCAGGGGGCGCTTACACTGAAGCTTTCTTT
CDR3aa: CSVERGSGGAYTEAFF

abundance: NA
d_gene: NA
v_gene: TRBV28
j_gene: TRBJ2-7
CDR3nt: TGTGCCAGTACACAACAGGGAACCCCCACCTACGAGCAGTACTTC
CDR3aa: CASTQQGTPTYEQYF

abundance: few
d_gene: NA
v_gene: TRBV5-1
j_gene: TRBJ1-2
CDR3nt: TGCGCCAGCAGCTTGGCCTCTAACTATGGCTACACCTTC
CDR3aa: CASSLASNYGYTF

abundance: NA
d_gene: NA
v_gene: TRBV12-3/TRBV12-4
j_gene: TRBJ1-3
CDR3nt: TGTGCCAGCAGTTTAGGAAGAAACACCATATATTTT
CDR3aa: CASSLGRNTIYF

abundance: NA
d_gene: TRBD2
v_gene: TRBV7-2
j_gene: TRBJ2-7
CDR3nt: TGTGCCAGCAGCGACTTCGGTGGGGCTAGCGGGGGTTACGAGCAGTACTTC
CDR3aa: CASSDFGGASGGYEQYF

abundance: NA
d_gene: NA
v_gene: TRBV10-3
j_gene: TRBJ2-7
CDR3nt: TGTGCCACCGGGGACCGAGAAGATGGCGAGCAGTACTTC
CDR3aa: CATGDREDGEQYF

abundance: NA
d_gene: NA
v_gene: TRBV29-1
j_gene: TRBJ2-1
CDR3nt: TGCAGCGTTGAAGAGGGGGGATCCTACAATGAGCAGTTCTTC
CDR3aa: CSVEEGGSYNEQFF

abundance: NA
d_gene: NA
v_gene: TRBV19
j_gene: TRBJ1-3
CDR3nt: TGTGCCAGTAAGGCGGCGAGCCTCTCTGGAAACACCATATATTTT
CDR3aa: CASKAASLSGNTIYF

abundance: NA
d_gene: NA
v_gene: TRBV10-3
j_gene: TRBJ2-5
CDR3nt: TGTGCCATCGAAGGTAGGTTGTACCAAGAGACCCAGTACTTC
CDR3aa: CAIEGRLYQETQYF

abundance: NA
d_gene: TRBD1
v_gene: TRBV2
j_gene: TRBJ1-5
CDR3nt: TGTGCCAGCACAGGACAGGGCCATCAGCCCCAGCATTTT
CDR3aa: CASTGQGHQPQHF